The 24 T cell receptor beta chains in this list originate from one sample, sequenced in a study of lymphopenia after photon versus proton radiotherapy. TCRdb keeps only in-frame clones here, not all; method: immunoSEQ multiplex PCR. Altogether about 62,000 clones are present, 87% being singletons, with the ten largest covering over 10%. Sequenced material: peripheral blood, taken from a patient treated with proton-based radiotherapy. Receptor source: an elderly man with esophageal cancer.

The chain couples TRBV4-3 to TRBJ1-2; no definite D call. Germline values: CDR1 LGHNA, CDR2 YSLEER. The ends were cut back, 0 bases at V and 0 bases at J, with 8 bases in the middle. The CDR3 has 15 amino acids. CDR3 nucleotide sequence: TGCGCCAGCAGCCAAGATAATGGGCCTAACTATGGCTACACCTTC. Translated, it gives CASSQDNGPNYGYTF.

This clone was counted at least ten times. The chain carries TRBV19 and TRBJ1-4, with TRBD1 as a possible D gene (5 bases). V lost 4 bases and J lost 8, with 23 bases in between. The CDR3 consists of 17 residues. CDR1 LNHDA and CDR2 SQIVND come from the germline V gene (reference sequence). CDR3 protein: CASSTPWAYLRGEKLFF. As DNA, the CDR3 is TGTGCCAGTAGTACCCCCTGGGCCTATCTACGGGGGGAAAAACTGTTTTTT. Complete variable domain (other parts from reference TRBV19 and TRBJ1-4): DGGITQSPKYLFRKEGQNVTLSCEQNLNHDAMYWYRQDPGQGLRLIYYSQIVNDFQKGDIAEGYSVSREKKESFPLTVTSAQKNPTAFYLCASSTPWAYLRGEKLFFGSGTQLSVL.

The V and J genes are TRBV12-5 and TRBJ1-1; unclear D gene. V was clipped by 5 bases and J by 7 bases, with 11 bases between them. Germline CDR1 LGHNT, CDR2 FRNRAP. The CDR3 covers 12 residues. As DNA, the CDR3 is TGTGCTAGTGGTCCTCGTCCTGGTGAAGCTTTCTTT. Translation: CASGPRPGEAFF.

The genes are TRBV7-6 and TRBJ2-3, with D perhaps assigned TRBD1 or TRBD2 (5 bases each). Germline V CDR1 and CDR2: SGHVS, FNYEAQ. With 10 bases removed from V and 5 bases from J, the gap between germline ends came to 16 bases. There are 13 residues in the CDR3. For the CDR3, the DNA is TGTGCCACACGGGGCCTGGTTGGAGATACGCAGTATTTT. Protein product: CATRGLVGDTQYF.

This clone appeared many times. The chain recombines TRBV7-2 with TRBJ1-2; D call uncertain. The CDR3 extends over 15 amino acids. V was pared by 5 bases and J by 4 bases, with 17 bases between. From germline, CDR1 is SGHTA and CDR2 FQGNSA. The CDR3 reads CASSPDGYRIYGYTF. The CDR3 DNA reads TGTGCCAGCAGCCCCGACGGGTACAGAATCTATGGCTACACCTTC.

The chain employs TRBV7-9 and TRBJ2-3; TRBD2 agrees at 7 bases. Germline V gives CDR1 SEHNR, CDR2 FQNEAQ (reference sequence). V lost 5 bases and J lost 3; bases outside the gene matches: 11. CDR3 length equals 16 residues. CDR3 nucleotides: TGTGCCAGCAGCCCCAAGCGGGGTACGGGAACAGATACGCAGTATTTT. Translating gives CASSPKRGTGTDTQYF.

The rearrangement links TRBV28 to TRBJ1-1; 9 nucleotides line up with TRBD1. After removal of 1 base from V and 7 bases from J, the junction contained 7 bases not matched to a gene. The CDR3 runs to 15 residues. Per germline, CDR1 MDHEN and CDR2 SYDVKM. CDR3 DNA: TGTGCCAGCAGTTTATTCGAGGACAGGGGTAGTGAAGCTTTCTTT. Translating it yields CASSLFEDRGSEAFF.

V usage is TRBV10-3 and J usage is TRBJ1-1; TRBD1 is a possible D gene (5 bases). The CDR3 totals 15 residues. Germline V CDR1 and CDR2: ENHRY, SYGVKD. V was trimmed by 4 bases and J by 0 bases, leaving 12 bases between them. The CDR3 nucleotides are TGTGCCATCAGTGGGGGGGAAGGAATGAACACTGAAGCTTTCTTT. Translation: CAISGGEGMNTEAFF.

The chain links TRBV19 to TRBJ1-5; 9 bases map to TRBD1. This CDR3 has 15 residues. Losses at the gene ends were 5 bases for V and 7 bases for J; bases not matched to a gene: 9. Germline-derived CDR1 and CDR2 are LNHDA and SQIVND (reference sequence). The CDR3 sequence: CASSGTGSWLQPQHF. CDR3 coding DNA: TGTGCCAGTAGTGGGACAGGGTCATGGTTACAGCCCCAGCATTTT. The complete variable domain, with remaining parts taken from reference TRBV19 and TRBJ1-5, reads DGGITQSPKYLFRKEGQNVTLSCEQNLNHDAMYWYRQDPGQGLRLIYYSQIVNDFQKGDIAEGYSVSREKKESFPLTVTSAQKNPTAFYLCASSGTGSWLQPQHFGDGTRLSIL.

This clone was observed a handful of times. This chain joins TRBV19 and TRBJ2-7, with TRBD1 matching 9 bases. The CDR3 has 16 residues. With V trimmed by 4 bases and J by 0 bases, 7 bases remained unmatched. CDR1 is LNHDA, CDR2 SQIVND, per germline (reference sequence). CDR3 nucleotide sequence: TGTGCCAGTAGTACTACAGGGACAGGGAGCTCCTACGAGCAGTACTTC. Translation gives CASSTTGTGSSYEQYF. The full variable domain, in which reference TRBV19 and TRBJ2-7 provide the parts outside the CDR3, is DGGITQSPKYLFRKEGQNVTLSCEQNLNHDAMYWYRQDPGQGLRLIYYSQIVNDFQKGDIAEGYSVSREKKESFPLTVTSAQKNPTAFYLCASSTTGTGSSYEQYFGPGTRLTVT.

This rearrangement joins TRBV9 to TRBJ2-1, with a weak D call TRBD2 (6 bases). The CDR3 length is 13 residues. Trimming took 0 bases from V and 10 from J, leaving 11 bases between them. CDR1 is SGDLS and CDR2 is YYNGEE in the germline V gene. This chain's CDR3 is CASSVGLGDEQFF. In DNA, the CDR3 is TGTGCCAGCAGCGTAGGACTAGGGGACGAGCAGTTCTTC.

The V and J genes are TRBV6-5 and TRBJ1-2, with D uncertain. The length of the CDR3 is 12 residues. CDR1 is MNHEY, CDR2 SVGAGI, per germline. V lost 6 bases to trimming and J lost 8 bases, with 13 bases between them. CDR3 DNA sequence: TGTGCCAGCAGCCCTCTTCCCTGGGGCTACACCTTC. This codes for CASSPLPWGYTF.

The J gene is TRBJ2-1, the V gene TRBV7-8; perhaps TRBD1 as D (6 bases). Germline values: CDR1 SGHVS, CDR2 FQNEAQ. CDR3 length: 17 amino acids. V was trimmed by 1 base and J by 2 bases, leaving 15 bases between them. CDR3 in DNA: TGTGCCAGCAGCTTAGATTCAGGGGCTTACGCCTACAATGAGCAGTTCTTC. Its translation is CASSLDSGAYAYNEQFF.

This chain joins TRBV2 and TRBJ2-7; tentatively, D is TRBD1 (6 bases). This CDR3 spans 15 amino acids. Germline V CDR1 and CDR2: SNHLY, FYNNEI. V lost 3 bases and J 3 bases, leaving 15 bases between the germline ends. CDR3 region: CASSDRTAGDYEQYF. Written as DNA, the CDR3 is TGTGCCAGCAGTGACAGGACGGCAGGGGACTACGAGCAGTACTTC. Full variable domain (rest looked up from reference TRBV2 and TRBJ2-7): EPEVTQTPSHQVTQMGQEVILRCVPISNHLYFYWYRQILGQKVEFLVSFYNNEISEKSEIFDDQFSVERPDGSNFTLKIRSTKLEDSAMYFCASSDRTAGDYEQYFGPGTRLTVT.

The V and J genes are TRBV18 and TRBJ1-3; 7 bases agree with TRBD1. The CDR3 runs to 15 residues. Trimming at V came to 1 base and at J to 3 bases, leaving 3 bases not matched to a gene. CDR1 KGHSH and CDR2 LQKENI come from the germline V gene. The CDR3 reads CASSPQGANGNTIYF. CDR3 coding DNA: TGTGCCAGCTCACCACAGGGGGCGAATGGAAACACCATATATTTT.

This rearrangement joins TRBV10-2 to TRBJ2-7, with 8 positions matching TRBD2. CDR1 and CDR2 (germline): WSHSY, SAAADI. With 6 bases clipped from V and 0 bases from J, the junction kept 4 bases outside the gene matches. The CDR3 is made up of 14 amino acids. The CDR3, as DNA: TGCGCCAGCAGGCTAGCGGGTGGCTCCTACGAGCAGTACTTC. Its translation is CASRLAGGSYEQYF.

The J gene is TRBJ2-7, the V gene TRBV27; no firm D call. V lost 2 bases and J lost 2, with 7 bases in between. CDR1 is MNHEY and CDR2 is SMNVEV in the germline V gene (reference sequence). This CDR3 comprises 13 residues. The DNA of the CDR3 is TGTGCCAGCAGTTTACCGGGCACCTACGAGCAGTACTTC. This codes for CASSLPGTYEQYF.

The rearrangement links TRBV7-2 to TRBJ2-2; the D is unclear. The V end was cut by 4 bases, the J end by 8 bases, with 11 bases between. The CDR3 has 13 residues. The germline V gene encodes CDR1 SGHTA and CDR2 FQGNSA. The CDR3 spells CASSYPHTGELFF. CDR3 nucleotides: TGTGCCAGCAGCTACCCACATACGGGGGAGCTGTTTTTT. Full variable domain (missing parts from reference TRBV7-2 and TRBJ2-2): GAGVSQSPSNKVTEKGKDVELRCDPISGHTALYWYRQSLGQGLEFLIYFQGNSAPDKSGLPSDRFSAERTGGSVSTLTIQRTQQEDSAVYLCASSYPHTGELFFGEGSRLTVL.

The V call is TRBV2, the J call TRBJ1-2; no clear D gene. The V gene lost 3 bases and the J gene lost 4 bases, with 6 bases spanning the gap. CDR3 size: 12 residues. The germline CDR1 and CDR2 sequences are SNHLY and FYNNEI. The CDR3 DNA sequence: TGTGCCAGCAGTGAGGTGGTCTATGGCTACACCTTC. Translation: CASSEVVYGYTF.

The DNA of the CDR3 is TGTGCCAGTAGTACGACAGGGCGTCCCGGGGAGCTGTTTTTT. As protein: CASSTTGRPGELFF. The rearrangement uses TRBV19 and TRBJ2-2; TRBD1 matches 7 bases. Germline V gives CDR1 LNHDA, CDR2 SQIVND (reference sequence). CDR3 length: 14 residues. The ends lost 4 bases at V and 6 bases at J; junction bases unmatched: 5.

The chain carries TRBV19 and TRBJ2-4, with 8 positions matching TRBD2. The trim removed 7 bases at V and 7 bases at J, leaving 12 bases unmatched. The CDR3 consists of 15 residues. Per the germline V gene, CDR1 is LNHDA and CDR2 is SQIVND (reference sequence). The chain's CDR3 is CASTYREGLLNIQYF. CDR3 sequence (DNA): TGTGCCAGTACCTACCGGGAGGGCCTTCTCAACATTCAGTACTTC.

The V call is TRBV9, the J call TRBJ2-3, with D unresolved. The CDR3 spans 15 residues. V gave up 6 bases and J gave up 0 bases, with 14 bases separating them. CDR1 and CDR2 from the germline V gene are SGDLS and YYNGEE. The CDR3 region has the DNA TGTGCCAGCACCTCCGCGACACTTAGCACAGATACGCAGTATTTT. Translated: CASTSATLSTDTQYF.

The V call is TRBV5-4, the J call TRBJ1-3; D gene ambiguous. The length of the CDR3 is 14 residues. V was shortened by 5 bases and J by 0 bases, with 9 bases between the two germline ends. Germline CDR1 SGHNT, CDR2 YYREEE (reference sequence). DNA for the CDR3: TGTGCCAGCAGTTCAGCATTCTCTGGAAACACCATATATTTT. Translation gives CASSSAFSGNTIYF.

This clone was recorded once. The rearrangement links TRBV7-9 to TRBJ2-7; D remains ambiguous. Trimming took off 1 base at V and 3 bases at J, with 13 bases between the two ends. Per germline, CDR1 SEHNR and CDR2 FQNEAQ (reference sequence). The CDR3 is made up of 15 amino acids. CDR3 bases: TGTGCCAGCAGCTTAGGCCGGACCACATACTACGAGCAGTACTTC. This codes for CASSLGRTTYYEQYF.